In its sample, the clone carrying this T cell receptor beta chain was seen a few times. The antigen is unknown. CDR3 length equals 13 residues. Trimming at V came to 5 bases and at J to 1 base, leaving 4 bases not matched to a gene. Germline V gives CDR1 SQVTM, CDR2 ANQGSEA. Sorted CD4+ subsets: naive, central memory, regulatory, stem cell-like memory (CD45RO/CCR7/CD25/CD127/CD95/CD27 panel). This entry is derived from a study of beta chain features in type 1 diabetes. As for the study in general: When patients were set against healthy donors, age, gender and cell yields were similar. Cells sorted and examined across all samples totaled almost 110 million. Study-wide results and caveats: When Type 1 diabetes patients were examined, their TCRB CDR3s proved moderately but significantly shorter in all four CD4+ subsets.

cDNA synthesis used the whole RNA isolate, giving expressed TCRB sequences. The assay was immunoSEQ multiplex PCR, and TCRdb's table has in-frame clones only and misses some. The sample lists roughly 160,000 clones, around 8% occurring once. The sample taken for sequencing was central memory CD4+ T cells from blood. The V call is TRBV29-1, the J call TRBJ1-1, with 7 bases identical to TRBD1. This receptor was obtained from a woman between 35 and 50 years old with type 1 diabetes. For the CDR3, the DNA is TGCAGCGTTTACAGGGGAGGGAACACTGAAGCTTTCTTT. Protein product: CSVYRGGNTEAFF.